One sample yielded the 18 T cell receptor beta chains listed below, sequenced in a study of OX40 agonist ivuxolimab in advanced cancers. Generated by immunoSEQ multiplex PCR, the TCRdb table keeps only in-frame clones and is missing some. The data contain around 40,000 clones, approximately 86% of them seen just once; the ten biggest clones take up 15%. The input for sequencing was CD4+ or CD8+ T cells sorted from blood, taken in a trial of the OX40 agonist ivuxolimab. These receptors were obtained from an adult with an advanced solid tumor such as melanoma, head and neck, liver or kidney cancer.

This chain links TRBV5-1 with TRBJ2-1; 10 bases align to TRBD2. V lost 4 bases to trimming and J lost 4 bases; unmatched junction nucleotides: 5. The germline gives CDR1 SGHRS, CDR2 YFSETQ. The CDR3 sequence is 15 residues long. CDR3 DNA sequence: TGCGCCAGCAGCCAACCGGGACTAGCGTACAATGAGCAGTTCTTC. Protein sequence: CASSQPGLAYNEQFF.

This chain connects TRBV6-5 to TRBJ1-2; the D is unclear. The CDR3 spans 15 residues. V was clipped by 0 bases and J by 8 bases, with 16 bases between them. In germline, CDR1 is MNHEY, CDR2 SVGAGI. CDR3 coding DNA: TGTGCCAGCAGTTACTCTGGTAGTATCCACACCGGCTACACCTTC. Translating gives CASSYSGSIHTGYTF.

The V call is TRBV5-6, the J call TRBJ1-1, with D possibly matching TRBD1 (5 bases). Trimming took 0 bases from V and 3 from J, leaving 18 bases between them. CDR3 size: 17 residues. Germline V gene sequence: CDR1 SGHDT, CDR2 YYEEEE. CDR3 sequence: CASSLAWSAGKDTEAFF. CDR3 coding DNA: TGTGCCAGCAGCTTGGCCTGGTCCGCAGGGAAGGACACTGAAGCTTTCTTT.

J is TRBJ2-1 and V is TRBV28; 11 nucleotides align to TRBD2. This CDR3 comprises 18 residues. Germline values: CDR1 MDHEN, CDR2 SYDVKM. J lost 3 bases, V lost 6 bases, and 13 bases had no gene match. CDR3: CASRTISGGASGYNEQFF. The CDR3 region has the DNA TGTGCCAGCAGAACCATTAGCGGGGGGGCCAGTGGCTACAATGAGCAGTTCTTC.

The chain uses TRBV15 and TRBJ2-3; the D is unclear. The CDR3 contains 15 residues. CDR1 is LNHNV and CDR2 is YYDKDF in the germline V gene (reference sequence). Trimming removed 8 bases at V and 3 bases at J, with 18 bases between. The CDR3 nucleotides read TGTGCCACCTCCCAGACACCGGCCTCGACAGATACGCAGTATTTT. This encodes CATSQTPASTDTQYF.

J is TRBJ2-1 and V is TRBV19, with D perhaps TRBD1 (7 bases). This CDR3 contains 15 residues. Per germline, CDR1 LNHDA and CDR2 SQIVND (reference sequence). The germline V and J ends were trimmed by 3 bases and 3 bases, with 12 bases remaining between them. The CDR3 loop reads CASSIFRGDYNEQFF. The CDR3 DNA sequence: TGTGCCAGTAGTATTTTCAGGGGGGACTACAATGAGCAGTTCTTC.

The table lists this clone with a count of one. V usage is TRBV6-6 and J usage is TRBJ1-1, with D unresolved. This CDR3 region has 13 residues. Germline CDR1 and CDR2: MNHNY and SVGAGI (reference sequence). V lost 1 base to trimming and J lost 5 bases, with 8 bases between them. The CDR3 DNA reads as TGTGCCAGCAGTTACTGGAGTGGAACTGAAGCTTTCTTT. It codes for CASSYWSGTEAFF.

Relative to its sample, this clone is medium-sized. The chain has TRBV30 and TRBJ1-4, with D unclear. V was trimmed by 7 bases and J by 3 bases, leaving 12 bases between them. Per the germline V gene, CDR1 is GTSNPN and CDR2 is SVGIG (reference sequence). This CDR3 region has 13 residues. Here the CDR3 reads CAFNSEANEKLFF. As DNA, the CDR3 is TGTGCCTTCAATTCCGAAGCTAATGAAAAACTGTTTTTT.

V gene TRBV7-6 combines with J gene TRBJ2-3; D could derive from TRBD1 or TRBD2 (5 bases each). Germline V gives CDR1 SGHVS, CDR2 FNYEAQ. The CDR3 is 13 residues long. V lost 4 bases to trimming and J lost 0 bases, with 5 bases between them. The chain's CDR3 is CASSWDSTDTQYF. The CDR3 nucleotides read TGTGCCAGCAGCTGGGACAGCACAGATACGCAGTATTTT.

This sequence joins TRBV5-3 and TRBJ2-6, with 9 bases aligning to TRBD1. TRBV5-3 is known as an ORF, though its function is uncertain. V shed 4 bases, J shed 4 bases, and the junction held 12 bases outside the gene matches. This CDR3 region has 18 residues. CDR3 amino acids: CARSPRDRAPQGANVLTF. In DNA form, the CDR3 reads TGTGCCAGAAGCCCTCGGGACAGGGCCCCCCAGGGGGCCAACGTCCTGACTTTC.

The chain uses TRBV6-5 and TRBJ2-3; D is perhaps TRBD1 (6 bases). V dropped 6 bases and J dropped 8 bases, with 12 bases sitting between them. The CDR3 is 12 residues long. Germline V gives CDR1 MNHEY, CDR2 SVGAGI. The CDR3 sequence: CASSHRERTQYF. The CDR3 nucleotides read TGTGCCAGCAGCCACAGGGAGCGTACGCAGTATTTT.

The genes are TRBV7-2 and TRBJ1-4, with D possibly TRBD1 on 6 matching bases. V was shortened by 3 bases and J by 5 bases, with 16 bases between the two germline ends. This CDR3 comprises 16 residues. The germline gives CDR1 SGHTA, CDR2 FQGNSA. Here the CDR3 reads CASSFSLYRANEKLFF. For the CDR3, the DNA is TGTGCCAGCAGCTTTTCTCTATACAGGGCGAATGAAAAACTGTTTTTT.

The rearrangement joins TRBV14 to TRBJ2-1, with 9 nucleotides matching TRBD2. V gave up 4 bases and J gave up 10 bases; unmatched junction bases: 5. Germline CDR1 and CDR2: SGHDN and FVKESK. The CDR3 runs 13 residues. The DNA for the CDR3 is TGTGCCAGCAGCCTGGGACTAGCTGGAGAGCAGTTCTTC. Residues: CASSLGLAGEQFF.

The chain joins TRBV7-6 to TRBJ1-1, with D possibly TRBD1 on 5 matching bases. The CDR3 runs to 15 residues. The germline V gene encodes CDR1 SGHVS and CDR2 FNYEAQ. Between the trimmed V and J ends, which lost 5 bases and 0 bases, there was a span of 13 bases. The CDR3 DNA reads TGTGCCAGCAGCGTTGGGACGGCCCTGAACACTGAAGCTTTCTTT. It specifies CASSVGTALNTEAFF.

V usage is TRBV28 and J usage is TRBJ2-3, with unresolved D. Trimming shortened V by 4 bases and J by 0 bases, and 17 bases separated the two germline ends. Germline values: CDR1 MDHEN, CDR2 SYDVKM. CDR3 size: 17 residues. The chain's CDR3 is CASSSVTSHFSTDTQYF. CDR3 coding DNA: TGTGCCAGCAGTTCCGTGACAAGCCACTTTAGCACAGATACGCAGTATTTT.

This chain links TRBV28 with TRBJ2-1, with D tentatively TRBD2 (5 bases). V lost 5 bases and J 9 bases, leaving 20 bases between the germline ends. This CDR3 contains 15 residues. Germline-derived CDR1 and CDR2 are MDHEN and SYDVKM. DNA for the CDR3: TGTGCCAGCAGTCGGACTTACGACCGCCAAAGTGAGCAGTTCTTC. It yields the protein CASSRTYDRQSEQFF.

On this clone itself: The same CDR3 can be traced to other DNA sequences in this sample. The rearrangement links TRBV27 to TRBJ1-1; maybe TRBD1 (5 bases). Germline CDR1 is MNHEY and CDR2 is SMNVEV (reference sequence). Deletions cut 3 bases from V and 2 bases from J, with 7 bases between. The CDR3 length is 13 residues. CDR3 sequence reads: CASSLGGNTEAFF. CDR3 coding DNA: TGTGCCAGCAGTTTGGGGGGTAACACTGAAGCTTTCTTT.

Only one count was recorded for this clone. The CDR3 here is CASSALTSGSPYEQYF. Written as DNA, the CDR3 is TGTGCCAGCAGCGCCCTCACTAGCGGGTCACCTTACGAGCAGTACTTC. The chain is built from TRBV11-2 and TRBJ2-7; 9 bases map to TRBD2. The CDR3 runs 16 residues. Germline loops: CDR1 SGHAT, CDR2 FQNNGV. The V segment lost 5 bases and the J segment 4 bases; nucleotides outside the gene matches: 12.